The table lists the clone carrying this TCR beta chain with a few counts. This record belongs to a study of T cell repertoires in cytomegalovirus infection. A single record per CDR3 protein comes from TCRdb applying MiXCR to the reads. The repertoire holds about 360,000 distinct CDR3 sequences, with roughly 20% as singletons. Germline values: CDR1 MDHEN, CDR2 SYDVKM. V lost 4 bases to trimming and J lost 0 bases, with 19 bases between them. This CDR3 is built from 18 residues. V gene TRBV28 combines with J gene TRBJ2-4; D may be TRBD2 (6 bases). The clonotype comes from a human donor in good health (CMV status not recorded). Some clones in this sample may be carry-over from other donors' samples. Specimen: PBMCs. CDR3 nucleotides: TGTGCCAGCAGTTCCTGGATGCGGGGAAGTCAAGCCAAAAACATTCAGTACTTC. Residues: CASSSWMRGSQAKNIQYF.